The following is a T cell receptor (beta chain) sequence with its context. V lost 0 bases and J 2 bases, leaving 14 bases between the germline ends. Germline V gives CDR1 KGHSH, CDR2 LQKENI. This CDR3 region has 16 residues. The sample is drawn from a study of OX40 agonist ivuxolimab in advanced cancers. The assay was immunoSEQ multiplex PCR, and TCRdb's table has in-frame clones only and misses some. The sample holds about 100,000 clones, 80% to 95% seen once. The V and J genes are TRBV18 and TRBJ2-7, with D tentatively TRBD1 (5 bases). Material: CD4+ or CD8+ T cells sorted from blood, obtained in a trial of the OX40 agonist ivuxolimab. The sequence was collected from an adult with an advanced solid tumor such as melanoma, head and neck, liver or kidney cancer. The CDR3 loop reads CASSPPSAYRTYEQYF. The DNA of the CDR3 is TGTGCCAGCTCACCACCGAGTGCCTACAGGACCTACGAGCAGTACTTC.